These T cell receptor beta chains were read from a single sample in a study of shared clonotypes between healthy human individuals. Using immunoSEQ multiplex PCR, the repertoire was profiled, and TCRdb retains in-frame clones only, with some absent. The sample contains 170,000 or so clones, 66% of which appear only once. Sequencing was done on a sample of memory CD4+ T cells sorted from blood. The receptors were gathered from a man aged 25 to 40 in good health. Each CDR3 is given with its conserved first and last residue.

v_call: TRBV7-2; cdr3_aa: CASSLAGNSYNEQFF
v_call: TRBV7-9; cdr3_aa: CASSRGLAGYEQYF
v_call: TRBV4-1; cdr3_aa: CASSQGGLQETQYF
v_call: TRBV18; cdr3_aa: CASSPRHGGTEAFF
v_call: TRBV29-1; cdr3_aa: CSVEDFRAFF
v_call: TRBV6-5; cdr3_aa: CASSYSGTGAGGKLFF
v_call: TRBV10-1; cdr3_aa: CASSGGPGQGQETQYF
v_call: TRBV19; cdr3_aa: CASSGGQGSYNEQFF
v_call: TRBV29-1; cdr3_aa: CSVVPAMGGTEAFF
v_call: TRBV30; cdr3_aa: CAWRTGGNTEAFF
v_call: TRBV5-4; cdr3_aa: CASSLEPLTDTQYF
v_call: TRBV7-9; cdr3_aa: CASSFMEGIFYNEQFF
v_call: TRBV5-4; cdr3_aa: CASSSDRENTGELFF
v_call: TRBV2; cdr3_aa: CASTVRLAGGGTKNIQYF
v_call: TRBV20-1; cdr3_aa: CSARHKNIQYF
v_call: TRBV28; cdr3_aa: CATTQGSYGYTF
v_call: TRBV29-1; cdr3_aa: CSVEDGDKGYGEQFF
v_call: TRBV11-3; cdr3_aa: CASNHRAGTNYGYTF
v_call: TRBV18; cdr3_aa: CASSPQIGAGEQFF
v_call: TRBV11-3; cdr3_aa: CASSLELADTQYF
v_call: TRBV10-2; cdr3_aa: CASRDRVGTGELFF
v_call: TRBV5-1; cdr3_aa: CASSLATGYNGYTF
v_call: TRBV13; cdr3_aa: CASSPFVRDGTNTQYF
v_call: TRBV7-3; cdr3_aa: CASSLSALETQYF
v_call: TRBV7-2; cdr3_aa: CASSPRLVSDTQYF
v_call: TRBV6-5; cdr3_aa: CASSSETDIQYF
v_call: TRBV11-2; cdr3_aa: CASSLINGVEAFF
v_call: TRBV2; cdr3_aa: CASRGTPAFEQYF
v_call: TRBV21-1; cdr3_aa: CASSRSDINQPQHF
v_call: TRBV30; cdr3_aa: CAWSVWGGPMNTEAFF
v_call: TRBV6-4; cdr3_aa: CASSKPGVGNYGYTF
v_call: TRBV7-7; cdr3_aa: CASSTLAGGPVNEQFF
v_call: TRBV6-6; cdr3_aa: CASSYPFVQGDYGYTF
v_call: TRBV18; cdr3_aa: CASSSLGETQYF
v_call: TRBV2; cdr3_aa: CASKARNTEAFF
v_call: TRBV28; cdr3_aa: CASSFLDLDNYGYTF
v_call: TRBV27; cdr3_aa: CASTTLYRGTGELFF
v_call: TRBV7-2; cdr3_aa: CACSFRTGYGYTF
v_call: TRBV5-1; cdr3_aa: CASSLGPLAAGGGEQFF
v_call: TRBV7-2; cdr3_aa: CASSPGVFYEQYF
v_call: TRBV5-1; cdr3_aa: CASSNPGQGKYF
v_call: TRBV28; cdr3_aa: CASRLEGTVNYGYTF
v_call: TRBV7-8; cdr3_aa: CASSPKTSGRADTQYF
v_call: TRBV23-1; cdr3_aa: CASSQSKRSPSSYEQYF
v_call: TRBV15; cdr3_aa: CATSRGRGQGPYEQYF
v_call: TRBV5-4; cdr3_aa: CASSDRDSKETQYF
v_call: TRBV5-1; cdr3_aa: CASSPTRRRMGLDVRNEQFF
v_call: TRBV29-1; cdr3_aa: CSARDSGNTIYF
v_call: TRBV9; cdr3_aa: CASSARQGAVADTQYF
v_call: TRBV4-1; cdr3_aa: CASSHGLTNEKLFF
v_call: TRBV6-6; cdr3_aa: CASRYSGSQETQYF
v_call: TRBV19; cdr3_aa: CASRRSNEQFF
v_call: TRBV6-5; cdr3_aa: CASSYKVAGGTGELFF
v_call: TRBV7-2; cdr3_aa: CASSLTGSGEQFF